This T cell receptor (beta chain) was sequenced in a study of T-cell memory formation after mild COVID-19. Study-level points and caveats: Mainly CM and EM harbored the contracting CD4+ clones; mainly EMRA harbored the CD8+ ones.

TCRdb re-derived calls from the 5' RACE reads in MiXCR, one entry per CDR3 protein. Seen here are around 200,000 distinct CDR3 sequences, around a sixth observed once, and the top ten hold 3.9%. The table lists this clonotype with a few counts. The target antigen is unknown. This CDR3 comprises 13 residues. V was clipped by 5 bases and J by 6 bases, with 14 bases between them. In germline, CDR1 is SGHRS, CDR2 YFSETQ. The V and J genes are TRBV5-1 and TRBJ1-2; D may be TRBD1 (5 bases). The clonotype originates from a man aged 18 to 29 who had mild COVID-19 (a few samples of this study predate the infection). Cell type and time point are not known. Material: PBMCs or a T cell subset sorted from them (not recorded which). CDR3 amino acids: CASSQGPENGYTF. The DNA for the CDR3 is TGCGCCAGCAGTCAGGGTCCGGAGAATGGCTACACCTTC.